The rows below give T cell receptor beta chains drawn from one sample of a study of beta chain features in type 1 diabetes. TCRdb's table, derived via immunoSEQ multiplex PCR, lists solely in-frame clones and lacks some. This table holds fewer than 350,000 clones, about 19% found once. The specimen was naive CD4+ T cells from blood. Receptors were obtained from a woman between 18 and 29 years old in good health. Both conserved end residues are part of each CDR3. The D gene is left open where the match is weak. Part of the rows lack a size; the others show once, few, many or a class for expanded clones.

clone size | J gene | V gene | D gene | CDR3 protein | CDR3 DNA
NA | TRBJ2-1 | TRBV5-4 | NA | CASSRDFYNEQFF | TGTGCCAGCAGCCGGGACTTCTACAATGAGCAGTTCTTC
few | TRBJ2-7 | TRBV10-3 | NA | CAISGGSGYEQYF | TGTGCCATCAGTGGAGGTAGCGGCTACGAGCAGTACTTC
few | TRBJ2-7 | TRBV9 | TRBD2 | CASSVGPSGGFYEQYF | TGTGCCAGCAGCGTAGGACCAAGCGGGGGGTTTTACGAGCAGTACTTC
NA | TRBJ2-7 | TRBV28 | TRBD1 | CASTEPGQGEYEQYF | TGTGCCAGCACCGAACCGGGACAGGGGGAATACGAGCAGTACTTC
few | TRBJ1-5 | TRBV19 | NA | CAVSRGSNQPQHF | TGTGCCGTAAGCAGGGGTAGCAATCAGCCCCAGCATTTT
few | TRBJ2-2 | TRBV9 | NA | CASSVDGGTGELFF | TGTGCCAGCAGCGTAGACGGGGGCACCGGGGAGCTGTTTTTT
NA | TRBJ2-1 | TRBV7-3 | NA | CASSLTGGASGDNEQFF | TGTGCCAGCAGCTTAACGGGGGGGGCTAGCGGAGACAATGAGCAGTTCTTC
NA | TRBJ2-6 | TRBV11-2 | TRBD2 | CASSLRGLAGYLGGVLTF | TGTGCCAGCAGCCTCCGGGGACTAGCGGGGTACCTAGGAGGCGTCCTGACTTTC
NA | TRBJ2-1 | TRBV7-2 | TRBD1 | CASSLGGQGYNEQFF | TGTGCCAGCAGCTTAGGGGGACAGGGCTACAATGAGCAGTTCTTC
few | TRBJ2-3 | TRBV19 | TRBD1 | CASETGAAGTDTQYF | TGTGCCAGTGAGACAGGGGCAGCTGGCACAGATACGCAGTATTTT
NA | TRBJ2-5 | TRBV30 | TRBD2 | CAWRLAGLQETQYF | TGTGCCTGGAGACTAGCGGGACTTCAAGAGACCCAGTACTTC
NA | TRBJ2-4 | TRBV7-9 | TRBD2 | CASSRPGLADTGKNIQYF | TGTGCCAGCAGCAGACCGGGACTAGCGGATACAGGCAAAAACATTCAGTACTTC
few | TRBJ2-7 | TRBV4-1 | TRBD1 | CASSQEQTGPYEQYF | TGCGCCAGCAGCCAAGAGCAGACAGGGCCCTACGAGCAGTACTTC
few | TRBJ2-7 | TRBV4-2 | NA | CASSQGAPSSYEQYF | TGTGCCAGCAGCCAAGGGGCCCCAAGCTCCTACGAGCAGTACTTC
NA | TRBJ1-1 | TRBV2 | NA | CASTMGGVGTEAFF | TGTGCCAGCACCATGGGGGGGGTGGGCACTGAAGCTTTCTTT
few | TRBJ2-7 | TRBV30 | TRBD2 | CAWTSGPYEQYF | TGTGCCTGGACTAGCGGGCCGTACGAGCAGTACTTC
few | TRBJ2-3 | TRBV18 | NA | CASSRSGTDTQYF | TGTGCCAGCTCAAGGAGTGGCACAGATACGCAGTATTTT
few | TRBJ2-3 | TRBV4-3 | TRBD1 | CASSQAVGQGGQYF | TGCGCCAGCAGCCAAGCTGTGGGACAGGGCGGGCAGTATTTT